This T cell receptor beta chain was captured in a study of cytomegalovirus exposure and HLA in healthy donors. From germline, CDR1 is MNHEY and CDR2 SMNVEV (reference sequence). The CDR3 is 15 amino acids. Losses at the gene ends were 6 bases for V and 2 bases for J; bases not matched to a gene: 6. This PCR relied on a set of 60 Vbeta primers and 13 Jbeta primers. Profiling relied on immunoSEQ multiplex PCR, and the TCRdb table lists in-frame clones only, not all of them. The sample shows 200,000 to 250,000 clones, about 83% of them seen only once. This TCR was sampled from a human donor in good health. The sample consisted of PBMCs. This rearrangement joins TRBV27 to TRBJ2-7, with 11 bases aligning to TRBD1. CDR3 sequence (DNA): TGTGCCAGCAGACCGGGACAGGGGGTAACCTACGAGCAGTACTTC. It yields the protein CASRPGQGVTYEQYF.